The rows below give T cell receptor beta chains drawn from one sample of a study of identifying expanded T cells in peripheral blood. Profiled with immunoSEQ multiplex PCR; TCRdb holds only in-frame clones, not every one. The table shows around 100,000 clones, with about 89% occurring only once. The specimen sequenced was blood. The receptors stem from a person aged 18-70 years in good health. CDR3s include the opening cysteine and the closing phenylalanine or tryptophan. Each record gives: J gene, D gene, clone size, V gene, CDR3 DNA, CDR3 protein. The D gene is left open where the match is weak. A row's size may be missing; if present it is once, few, many or a size class.

>TRBJ2-1|NA|NA|TRBV5-1
TGCGCCAGCAGCTTGGCGGGGGCTGACAGGGCCAATGAGCAGTTCTTC
CASSLAGADRANEQFF
>TRBJ2-6|NA|few|TRBV5-4
TGTGCCAGCAGCTTGCAGGGGTCTGGGGCCAACGTCCTGACTTTC
CASSLQGSGANVLTF
>TRBJ1-2|NA|NA|TRBV5-4
TGTGCCGGCAGCACTGACAGTAACTATGGCTACACCTTC
CAGSTDSNYGYTF
>TRBJ2-1|NA|NA|TRBV5-1
TGCGCCAGCAGCCCCCAGGGGAGCGGGGCTTACAATGAGCAGTTCTTC
CASSPQGSGAYNEQFF
>TRBJ2-5|TRBD1|NA|TRBV9
TGTGCCAGCGGCCGGACAGGGAATGAAGAGACCCAGTACTTC
CASGRTGNEETQYF
>TRBJ1-1|TRBD1|NA|TRBV7-8
TGTGCCAGCAGCTTGGGACAGGGCAGGGCTTTCTTT
CASSLGQGRAFF
>TRBJ2-5|NA|NA|TRBV7-2
TGTGCCAGCAGCTCCCAGGGGGCGGGGGGGGAGACCCAGTACTTC
CASSSQGAGGETQYF
>TRBJ2-1|TRBD1|NA|TRBV6-5
TGTGCCAGCAGGCCGGGACAGGCGCACAATGAGCAGTTCTTC
CASRPGQAHNEQFF
>TRBJ1-4|NA|NA|TRBV29-1
TGCAGCGTTGCGCTGGGGTTGACTAATGAAAAACTGTTTTTT
CSVALGLTNEKLFF
>TRBJ1-1|NA|NA|TRBV18
TGTGCCAGCTCACCACGCACGGTTTTGGACACTGAAGCTTTCTTT
CASSPRTVLDTEAFF
>TRBJ1-2|NA|NA|TRBV6-1
TGTGCCAGCAGTGAACGGGCAGACTATGGCTACACCTTC
CASSERADYGYTF
>TRBJ2-7|TRBD2|NA|TRBV9
TGTGCCAGCAGCGTCCCCCCCACGGCGGGGGTTCGGTACGAGCAGTACTTC
CASSVPPTAGVRYEQYF
>TRBJ2-7|NA|NA|TRBV6-5
TGTGCCAGCAGAAAGACAAGCTCCTACGAGCAGTACTTC
CASRKTSSYEQYF
>TRBJ2-2|NA|NA|TRBV5-1
TGCGCCAGCAGCTCAAGACTGAACACCGGGGAGCTGTTTTTT
CASSSRLNTGELFF
>TRBJ2-7|TRBD1|NA|TRBV6-5
TGTGCCAGCAGTTACACCGGGACAGGGGGTTACGAGCAGTACTTC
CASSYTGTGGYEQYF
>TRBJ2-3|NA|once|TRBV7-2
TGTGCCAACAGCTCCTTAGCGGTAACAGATACGCAGTATTTT
CANSSLAVTDTQYF
>TRBJ2-7|NA|NA|TRBV7-2
TGTGCCAGCAGCCCCCCGGGAACGAGTTACGAGCAGTACTTC
CASSPPGTSYEQYF
>TRBJ1-2|TRBD1|NA|TRBV10-3
TGTGCCATCACCCCCGGAGCAGGGGGCTATGGCTACACCTTC
CAITPGAGGYGYTF
>TRBJ1-5|NA|NA|TRBV19
TGTGCCAGTAGGTCAACAGGGTTTCATAGCAATCAGCCCCAGCATTTT
CASRSTGFHSNQPQHF
>TRBJ1-2|TRBD1|once|TRBV7-2
TGTGCCAGCAGTTCGAGACAGGGAACGGGCTATGGCTACACCTTC
CASSSRQGTGYGYTF
>TRBJ1-6|NA|NA|TRBV19
TGTGCCAGTAGTGGGACCGGCCAATATGCCCTCCACTTT
CASSGTGQYALHF
>TRBJ1-5|NA|NA|TRBV6-5
TGTGCCAGCAGCCGAGCCGATCAGCCCCAGCATTTT
CASSRADQPQHF
>TRBJ2-7|NA|NA|TRBV29-1
TGCAGCGTTGAGTCCTGGAGGGCAGGTCTCTCCTACGAGCAGTACTTC
CSVESWRAGLSYEQYF
>TRBJ1-3|NA|NA|TRBV6-6
TGTGCCACGATGGTTACCTCTGGAAACACCATATATTTT
CATMVTSGNTIYF
>TRBJ2-1|NA|NA|TRBV27
TGTGCCAGCAGTTTTGGCCTAGCGACCGAGCAGTTCTTC
CASSFGLATEQFF
>TRBJ1-6|NA|NA|TRBV27
TGTGCCAGCAGTTTCTTCAGGACAGTCAGCTCCTATAATTCACCCCTCCACTTT
CASSFFRTVSSYNSPLHF
>TRBJ2-7|TRBD1|NA|TRBV2
TGTGCCAGCAGTGTTGACAGGGGAGGTCTTTACGAGCAGTACTTC
CASSVDRGGLYEQYF
>TRBJ2-2|TRBD1|NA|TRBV4-3
TGCGCCAGCAGCTATGGACAGGGGGCGTACCCCGGGGAGCTGTTTTTT
CASSYGQGAYPGELFF
>TRBJ1-5|NA|once|TRBV4-2
TGTGCCAGCAGCCAAGAAGTGGGGACGGCCAATCAGCCCCAGCATTTT
CASSQEVGTANQPQHF
>TRBJ2-1|NA|NA|TRBV2
TGTGCCAGCAGCCTCTATAGGCCACAGGCACTGACCTACAATGAGCAGTTCTTC
CASSLYRPQALTYNEQFF
>TRBJ2-1|NA|NA|TRBV7-2
TGTGCCAGCCAGACTACCCTCGCCTCCTACAATGAGCAGTTCTTC
CASQTTLASYNEQFF
>TRBJ2-6|NA|NA|TRBV5-4
TGTGCCAGCAGCTTGGTTCCAGATTTGAGCGTTGGGGCCAACGTCCTGACTTTC
CASSLVPDLSVGANVLTF
>TRBJ2-1|NA|once|TRBV6-5
TGTGCCAGCAGTTGGGGTAGGAATGAGCAGTTCTTC
CASSWGRNEQFF
>TRBJ2-5|NA|NA|TRBV15
TGTGCCACCAGCAGAGATCCACAAGAGACCCAGTACTTC
CATSRDPQETQYF
>TRBJ2-1|TRBD1|NA|TRBV19
TGTGCCAGTAGTGCAGGACAGGGGGGCTTTAGTGAGCAGTTCTTC
CASSAGQGGFSEQFF
>TRBJ1-1|TRBD1|NA|TRBV2
TGTGCCATCTACATCAGAGGACAGGGGATAAATGAAGCTTTCTTT
CAIYIRGQGINEAFF
>TRBJ1-5|NA|NA|TRBV28
TGTGCCAGCAGTTCCCCGTGGAGGAGCAATCAGCCCCAGCATTTT
CASSSPWRSNQPQHF
>TRBJ2-7|NA|NA|TRBV15
TGTGCCACCAGCAGAGGACGGACCCCTCCCTACGAGCAGTACTTC
CATSRGRTPPYEQYF
>TRBJ2-1|NA|NA|TRBV5-4
TGTGCCAGCAGGACGGAAAGCTACAATGAGCAGTTCTTC
CASRTESYNEQFF
>TRBJ2-6|TRBD1|NA|TRBV7-8
TGTGCCAGCAGCTTGAGACAGGGGGCCTCTGGGGCCAACGTCCTGACTTTC
CASSLRQGASGANVLTF
>TRBJ1-2|NA|few|TRBV7-9
TGTGCCAGCAGCACCTCGACATCTCCGGGCTTGGGTGGCTACACCTTC
CASSTSTSPGLGGYTF
>TRBJ2-2|TRBD2|NA|TRBV25-1
TGTGCCAGCGGGATGGGACTAGCGCCTGTGGAGGGGGAGCTGTTTTTT
CASGMGLAPVEGELFF
>TRBJ2-7|NA|few|TRBV5-6
TGTGCCAGCAGTTCGGGGGACTCCTCCTACGAGCAGTACTTC
CASSSGDSSYEQYF
>TRBJ1-6|TRBD1|NA|TRBV12-5
TGTGCTAGTGGTTTGCCGGGGACAGGGGATAATTCACCCCTCCACTTT
CASGLPGTGDNSPLHF
>TRBJ1-3|NA|NA|TRBV29-1
TGCAGCGTGTGGGGCGGTAGGGAGGTCGAAGGAAACACCATATATTTT
CSVWGGREVEGNTIYF
>TRBJ1-3|TRBD1|NA|TRBV19
TGTGCCAGTAGTGTGGACAGGGCTGGAAACACCATATATTTT
CASSVDRAGNTIYF
>TRBJ2-3|NA|NA|TRBV6-4
TGTGCCAGCAGCCTAGGTCCCACAGATACGCAGTATTTT
CASSLGPTDTQYF
>TRBJ1-2|NA|NA|TRBV2
TGTGCCAGCTTAAGGGGGGCGTTATATTATGGCTACACCTTC
CASLRGALYYGYTF
>TRBJ2-3|NA|NA|TRBV9
TGTGCCAGCAGCATCTTCTCCACAGATACGCAGTATTTT
CASSIFSTDTQYF
>TRBJ2-4|NA|few|TRBV18
TGTGCCAGCTCACCCATGGCTGTTACCTTAGCCAAAAACATTCAGTACTTC
CASSPMAVTLAKNIQYF
>TRBJ2-7|TRBD1|NA|TRBV19
TGTGCCAGTAGTTTCCGGTTCCCCCCCGACAGGGGGCTAGCCTACGAGCAGTACTTC
CASSFRFPPDRGLAYEQYF
>TRBJ1-2|TRBD1|NA|TRBV19
TGTGCCAGTAGCACCCCGGGACAGAACTATGGCTACACCTTC
CASSTPGQNYGYTF
>TRBJ2-5|TRBD2|once|TRBV6-1
TGTGCCAGCAGTGAAGTAATACTAGCGGGGGGGGCCGGGGAGACCCAGTACTTC
CASSEVILAGGAGETQYF
>TRBJ2-7|TRBD1|NA|TRBV4-3
TGCGCCAGCAGCCGAATACAGGGGGCTACCTACGAGCAGTACTTC
CASSRIQGATYEQYF
>TRBJ2-3|NA|NA|TRBV13
TGTGCCAGCAGCACCGGACTAACAGATACGCAGTATTTT
CASSTGLTDTQYF
>TRBJ2-1|NA|NA|TRBV30
TGTGCCTGGAGTGTAGGGAAGAATGAGCAGTTCTTC
CAWSVGKNEQFF
>TRBJ1-6|TRBD1|NA|TRBV5-1
TGCGCCAGCAGCTTGGGGGGGACAGGAGATTCACCCCTCCACTTT
CASSLGGTGDSPLHF
>TRBJ1-2|NA|NA|TRBV4-2
TGTGCCAGCAGCCAAGATAGGCGGACAGCTTATGGCTACACCTTC
CASSQDRRTAYGYTF
>TRBJ2-3|TRBD2|NA|TRBV19
TGTGCCAGTACTCAGCGGGGGGATCGCACAGATACGCAGTATTTT
CASTQRGDRTDTQYF
>TRBJ2-1|NA|NA|TRBV7-2
TGTGCCAGCAGCTCCCCGGGGGAGGATGAGCAGTTCTTC
CASSSPGEDEQFF